What follows is one T cell receptor (beta chain) and its context. Its specificity is unknown. Sequencing was performed with immunoSEQ multiplex PCR; in TCRdb, only in-frame clones are kept and a portion is missing. The data show tens of thousands of clones, with approximately 95% seen just once and roughly 22% held by the top ten. This sample stems from a study of OX40 agonist ivuxolimab in advanced cancers. Study context: The dose-escalation cohort had hepatocellular carcinoma, melanoma, renal cell or head and neck cancer.

The CDR3 length is 10 residues. Trimming left V 6 bases short and J 5 bases short, with 4 bases between. The germline V gene has CDR1 MGHRA and CDR2 YSYEKL. Findings of the study overall: Still undetermined is the antigen specificity of the expanded peripheral T cells. CD4+ T cells averaged fewer expanded clones than CD8+ T cells.

The sequence was obtained from an adult with an advanced solid tumor such as melanoma, head and neck, liver or kidney cancer. This sample comprised CD4+ or CD8+ T cells sorted from blood, obtained in a trial of the OX40 agonist ivuxolimab. The chain carries TRBV4-1 and TRBJ1-1; D is undetermined. The CDR3 protein is CASRGTEAFF. The CDR3 nucleotides are TGCGCCAGCAGGGGGACTGAAGCTTTCTTT.